This TCR beta chain emerged from a study of OX40 agonist ivuxolimab in advanced cancers. Study observations and caveats: What antigens the expanded peripheral T cells recognized was never established. Low levels of normalized T-cell clonal expansion also appeared in some nonresponders.

Trimming removed 5 bases from V and 4 bases from J; junction bases left unmatched: 4. This CDR3 has 15 residues. Germline CDR1 is SGHNT and CDR2 is YENEEA. The cohort excluded patients with autoimmune disease history or systemic immunosuppression. The method was immunoSEQ multiplex PCR; TCRdb's version includes in-frame clones alone and lacks a portion of them. The sample shows roughly 70,000 clones, around 90% of them seen only once. Comment on this clone: Its antigen remains unknown.

The sequence was collected from an adult with an advanced solid tumor such as melanoma, head and neck, liver or kidney cancer. The chain couples TRBV11-3 to TRBJ2-1, with TRBD2 identical over 11 bases. Sequenced here: CD4+ or CD8+ T cells sorted from blood, sampled in a trial of the OX40 agonist ivuxolimab. The CDR3 is CASSLTSGIYNEQFF. DNA for the CDR3: TGTGCCAGCAGCCTGACTAGCGGGATATACAATGAGCAGTTCTTC.